This T cell receptor beta chain is from a study of PD-1 blockade in mismatch repair-deficient tumors. Germline V CDR1 and CDR2: SGHAT, FQNNGV. The CDR3 has 15 amino acids. With V trimmed by 1 base and J by 4 bases, 6 bases remained unmatched. Here immunoSEQ multiplex PCR was the method, and the copy in TCRdb shows in-frame clones only, minus some. The sample lists some 66,000 clones, approximately 89% occurring once. This receptor was obtained from an adult with mismatch repair-deficient cancer. The chain joins TRBV11-2 to TRBJ2-5; 7 nucleotides line up with TRBD1. Material: peripheral blood, obtained 52 weeks after starting pembrolizumab. The CDR3 loop reads CASSLAPRGRETQYF. CDR3 nucleotides: TGTGCCAGCAGCTTAGCCCCTAGGGGGCGAGAGACCCAGTACTTC.